Below, 28 T cell receptor beta chains from the same sample are listed, as sequenced in a study of glioma-infiltrating T cells. TCR alpha and beta CDR3 regions were amplified from RNA using iRepertoire nested multiplex PCR. TCRdb called the multiplex PCR reads again in MiXCR, with one record for every CDR3 protein. Of about 200,000 distinct CDR3 sequences listed, 25% to 35% are singletons. Input material: glioma tissue, nonneoplastic brain tissue, or PBMCs (not recorded which). The source is a human donor with low-grade glioma or glioblastoma, undergoing nonglioma brain surgery, or in good health (not recorded which).

There are many counts of this clonotype. The V gene is TRBV4-1, the J gene TRBJ2-7, with TRBD2 identical over 11 bases. The trim removed 0 bases at V and 7 bases at J, leaving 8 bases unmatched. Per germline, CDR1 MGHRA and CDR2 YSYEKL. The CDR3 loop spans 16 amino acids. Here the CDR3 reads CASSQEIAGGPREQYF. The CDR3 DNA follows: TGCGCCAGCAGCCAAGAAATAGCGGGAGGGCCGCGTGAGCAGTACTTC.

The CDR3 DNA reads TGTGCCAGCTCACCAGTCACAGGGGTGAACACTGAAGCTTTCTTT. Translating gives CASSPVTGVNTEAFF. V gene TRBV18 combines with J gene TRBJ1-1; 7 bases map to TRBD1. Germline V gene data show CDR1 as KGHSH and CDR2 as LQKENI. This CDR3 has 15 amino acids. Losses at the gene ends were 2 bases for V and 0 bases for J; bases not matched to a gene: 3.

In its sample, this clonotype was seen a few times. The chain couples TRBV5-1 to TRBJ2-7; D possibly corresponds to TRBD1 (5 bases). Trimming cost V 0 bases and J 1 base, with 8 bases left between them. The germline CDR1 and CDR2 sequences are SGHRS and YFSETQ. This CDR3 has 14 residues. In DNA, the CDR3 is TGCGCCAGCAGCTTGGTGGACACGTCCTACGAGCAGTACTTC. Translating gives CASSLVDTSYEQYF.

This clonotype was seen ten or more times. The J gene is TRBJ2-1, the V gene TRBV6-2 or TRBV6-3; D uncertain. Trimming cost V 6 bases and J 9 bases, with 18 bases left between them. In germline, CDR1 is MNHEY, CDR2 SVGEGT. This CDR3 is 14 amino acids long. DNA of the CDR3: TGTGCCAGCAGGGACGAAAAGATAAGTGGTGAGCAGTTCTTC. Protein: CASRDEKISGEQFF.

This clonotype showed up many times. The J gene is TRBJ1-1, the V gene TRBV4-2; 10 positions match TRBD1. The germline gives CDR1 LGHNA, CDR2 YNFKEQ. The CDR3 is 14 amino acids. V gave up 5 bases and J gave up 2 bases; unmatched junction bases: 2. CDR3 in DNA: TGTGCCAGCAGCTTGACAGGGGGCAACACTGAAGCTTTCTTT. Protein sequence: CASSLTGGNTEAFF.

CDR3 sequence: CASSPSRVSANEQFF. CDR3 in DNA: TGCGCCAGCAGCCCCAGCAGGGTTTCGGCCAATGAGCAGTTCTTC. The chain carries TRBV4-1 and TRBJ2-1; possibly TRBD1 for D (5 bases). Deletions cut 4 bases from V and 6 bases from J, with 16 bases between. Germline-derived CDR1 and CDR2 are MGHRA and YSYEKL. The CDR3 contains 15 residues.

This clonotype came up many times. The chain links TRBV2 to TRBJ2-1, with D perhaps given as TRBD1 or TRBD2 (5 bases each). This CDR3 comprises 13 residues. CDR1 and CDR2 (germline): SNHLY, FYNNEI. Trimming left V 4 bases short and J 15 bases short, with 19 bases between. The CDR3 DNA follows: TGTGCCAGCAGTGGGGAGCTTCTCCAAGGGGCGTTCTTC. It translates to CASSGELLQGAFF.

In this sample, this clonotype turned up a few times. The chain couples TRBV7-9 to TRBJ1-3; no reliable D call. The germline V gene encodes CDR1 SEHNR and CDR2 FQNEAQ (reference sequence). This CDR3 spans 15 amino acids. Trimming removed 2 bases from V and 3 bases from J, with 11 bases in between. The CDR3 loop is CASSLPQNHGNTIYF. The CDR3 DNA follows: TGTGCCAGCAGCTTACCACAAAACCATGGAAACACCATATATTTT.

There are many counts of this clonotype. The chain combines TRBV6-2 or TRBV6-3 with TRBJ2-2, with 7 bases that match TRBD1. The CDR3 runs 15 residues. CDR1 MNHEY and CDR2 SVGEGT come from the germline V gene. The V segment lost 6 bases and the J segment 5 bases; nucleotides outside the gene matches: 9. In DNA, the CDR3 is TGTGCCAGCAGCATACCGGGACAGAAGACCGGGGAGCTGTTTTTT. The encoded protein is CASSIPGQKTGELFF.

This clonotype was picked up many times. CDR3 nucleotide sequence: TGTGCCAGCAGCTTAGAACATCGGTCTAGGGCAGATACGCAGTATTTT. Residues: CASSLEHRSRADTQYF. The chain uses TRBV7-2 and TRBJ2-3; D is unclear. In germline, CDR1 is SGHTA, CDR2 FQGNSA. The CDR3 length is 16 residues. Deletions cut 1 base from V and 4 bases from J, with 15 bases between. The variable domain in full, with the rest retrieved from reference TRBV7-2 and TRBJ2-3, is GAGVSQSPSNKVTEKGKDVELRCDPISGHTALYWYRQSLGQGLEFLIYFQGNSAPDKSGLPSDRFSAERTGGSVSTLTIQRTQQEDSAVYLCASSLEHRSRADTQYFGPGTRLTVL.

This clonotype was seen ten or more times. This chain uses TRBV7-2 with TRBJ2-3; 7 bases are shared with TRBD2. The trim removed 5 bases at V and 4 bases at J, leaving 6 bases unmatched. The V gene's germline CDR1 is SGHTA and CDR2 FQGNSA. This CDR3 contains 14 residues. The CDR3 DNA reads as TGTGCCAGCAGCGCGACTAGCAGTGCAGATACGCAGTATTTT. Its protein is CASSATSSADTQYF.

This chain joins TRBV19 and TRBJ1-2; 7 positions match TRBD1. Per the germline V gene, CDR1 is LNHDA and CDR2 is SQIVND (reference sequence). This CDR3 comprises 15 residues. Unmatched junction bases numbered 10, after V lost 7 bases and J lost 2 bases. CDR3 amino acids: CASKKSGTDNYGYTF. The DNA for the CDR3 is TGTGCCAGTAAGAAATCCGGGACAGACAACTATGGCTACACCTTC.

The genes are TRBV5-1 and TRBJ2-1; 13 nucleotides agree with TRBD2. The CDR3 runs 15 residues. After removal of 3 bases from V and 9 bases from J, the junction contained 6 bases not matched to a gene. Germline CDR1 reads SGHRS; CDR2 reads YFSETQ. The CDR3 region is CASSWTSGSPTEQFF. As DNA, the CDR3 is TGCGCCAGCAGCTGGACTAGCGGGAGCCCCACTGAGCAGTTCTTC.

V is TRBV29-1 and J is TRBJ1-1; D is undetermined. The V and J ends lost 6 bases and 0 bases respectively, with 11 bases between them. The V gene's germline CDR1 is SQVTM and CDR2 ANQGSEA. There are 13 residues in the CDR3. CDR3 protein: CSVLRSMNTEAFF. The CDR3 bases are TGCAGCGTGCTCAGGAGCATGAACACTGAAGCTTTCTTT.

The table lists this clonotype with many counts. The V call is TRBV6-1, the J call TRBJ2-1; 11 positions agree with TRBD2. The J segment lost 14 bases and the V segment lost 7 bases, leaving 13 bases of the junction unmatched. The CDR3 has 14 amino acids. In germline, CDR1 is MNHNS, CDR2 SASEGT. The CDR3 DNA sequence: TGTGCCAGCAAGTCCGCTAGCGGGGGGCTCGCGGAGTTCTTC. Translation gives CASKSASGGLAEFF.

This clonotype has just a few counts. The rearrangement joins TRBV7-3 to TRBJ2-1; perhaps TRBD2 as D (7 bases). V lost 5 bases and J 10 bases, leaving 21 bases between the germline ends. Per the germline V gene, CDR1 is SGHTA and CDR2 is FQGTGA. This CDR3 is 15 amino acids long. DNA for the CDR3: TGTGCCAGCAGCGGATCAGGGGCGGGAGAGACGGAGCAGTTCTTC. This sequence encodes CASSGSGAGETEQFF.

This clonotype has more than one count but fewer than ten. The V and J genes are TRBV4-1 and TRBJ2-1, with D possibly called TRBD1 or TRBD2 (5 bases each). Germline CDR1 is MGHRA and CDR2 is YSYEKL. This CDR3 has 16 amino acids. V was pared by 4 bases and J by 5 bases, with 18 bases between. The CDR3 region is CASSPTGRTSDNEQFF. CDR3 bases: TGCGCCAGCAGCCCTACAGGTCGGACTTCTGACAATGAGCAGTTCTTC.

This clonotype was seen many times. The chain is built from TRBV11-1 and TRBJ2-1; D gene unclear. Germline-derived CDR1 and CDR2 are SGHAT and FQDESV (reference sequence). The ends were cut back, 1 base at V and 0 bases at J, with 7 bases in the middle. This CDR3 region has 15 residues. CDR3 sequence: CASSLEVSSYNEQFF. The CDR3 nucleotides are TGTGCCAGCAGCTTAGAGGTTAGCTCCTACAATGAGCAGTTCTTC.

Note on this clonotype: A much larger clone lies one base from this, so it may be a read error. V gene TRBV2 combines with J gene TRBJ2-1, with 7 bases lining up with TRBD1. This CDR3 is 15 amino acids long. CDR1 and CDR2 (germline): SNHLY, FYNNEI. V lost 6 bases and J lost 2; bases outside the gene matches: 7. The chain's CDR3 is CASRQQGQPYNEQFF. CDR3 coding DNA: TGTGCCAGCAGGCAACAGGGACAGCCCTACAATGAGCAGTTCTTC. The entire variable domain, with the rest obtained from reference TRBV2 and TRBJ2-1, is as follows: EPEVTQTPSHQVTQMGQEVILRCVPISNHLYFYWYRQILGQKVEFLVSFYNNEISEKSEIFDDQFSVERPDGSNFTLKIRSTKLEDSAMYFCASRQQGQPYNEQFFGPGTRLTVL.

This chain uses TRBV29-1 with TRBJ2-5, with D unclear. Deletions cut 1 base from V and 1 base from J, with 13 bases between. The CDR3 spans 15 residues. Germline-derived CDR1 and CDR2 are SQVTM and ANQGSEA. The CDR3: CSVEAKSFFQETQYF. CDR3 bases: TGCAGCGTTGAAGCGAAAAGCTTTTTCCAAGAGACCCAGTACTTC. Full variable domain (remainder filled in from reference TRBV29-1 and TRBJ2-5): SAVISQKPSRDICQRGTSLTIQCQVDSQVTMMFWYRQQPGQSLTLIATANQGSEATYESGFVIDKFPISRPNLTFSTLTVSNMSPEDSSIYLCSVEAKSFFQETQYFGPGTRLLVL.

The sample holds many counts of this clonotype. The gene calls are TRBV20-1 and TRBJ2-5; D may be TRBD1 or TRBD2 (6 bases each). The CDR3 totals 13 residues. Germline V gene data show CDR1 as DFQATT and CDR2 as SNEGSKA (reference sequence). The V end was cut by 5 bases, the J end by 1 base, with 11 bases between. The CDR3 is CSASRGLQETQYF. CDR3 coding DNA: TGCAGTGCTTCCAGGGGACTCCAAGAGACCCAGTACTTC.

Many counts were recorded for this clonotype. The chain has TRBV6-1 and TRBJ1-2; tentatively, D is TRBD1 (6 bases). The CDR3 spans 14 residues. Germline lookup yields CDR1 MNHNS and CDR2 SASEGT. The V end was cut by 5 bases, the J end by 10 bases, with 20 bases between. This chain's CDR3 is CASSFRTDRFDYTF. CDR3 sequence (DNA): TGTGCCAGCAGTTTCAGGACAGATAGATTCGACTACACCTTC.

Of note for this clonotype: This may stem from a read error, because a much larger clone lies one nucleotide away. The rearrangement joins TRBV19 to TRBJ1-5; D might be TRBD1 (6 bases). In germline, CDR1 is LNHDA, CDR2 SQIVND (reference sequence). The CDR3 runs to 17 residues. V lost 6 bases and J lost 0, with 18 bases in between. The CDR3 loop is CASSIEQGRYSNQPQHF. CDR3 nucleotide sequence: TGTGCCAGTAGCATCGAACAGGGCCGTTATAGCAATCAGCCCCAGCATTTT.

Note on this clonotype: A read error may explain this, as a much larger clone is one base away. In nucleotides, the CDR3 is TGTGCCATTCGATCCAGGGGACGGAACACCGGGGATCTGTTTTTT. This codes for CAIRSRGRNTGDLFF. The gene calls are TRBV2 and TRBJ2-2; the D gene is possibly TRBD1 (6 bases). The CDR3 is 15 residues long. Germline CDR1 reads SNHLY; CDR2 reads FYNNEI.

A note on this clonotype: This likely comes from a read error, as the CDR3 has no conserved phenylalanine or tryptophan at its end. The gene calls are TRBV5-1 and TRBJ1-5; D possibly corresponds to TRBD1 (6 bases). Trimming shortened V by 4 bases and J by 8 bases, and 16 bases separated the two germline ends. The CDR3 is 14 amino acids. Germline assignment: CDR1 SGHRS and CDR2 YFSETQ. CDR3 sequence (DNA): TGCGCCAGCAGCGAGGGACACGGCGTGGAGCCCCAGCATCTT. Translation gives CASSEGHGVEPQHL.

This clonotype was counted at least ten times. The genes are TRBV6-1 and TRBJ2-5, with D perhaps matching TRBD1 (7 bases). The CDR3 covers 14 residues. V dropped 3 bases and J dropped 4 bases, with 12 bases sitting between them. Germline CDR1 reads MNHNS; CDR2 reads SASEGT. As DNA, the CDR3 is TGTGCCAGCAGTGATGCGGAGGGGGCAGAGACCCAGTACTTC. This codes for CASSDAEGAETQYF.

This clonotype was counted many times. V is TRBV6-4 and J is TRBJ2-7; D gene uncertain. The germline V gene encodes CDR1 MRHNA and CDR2 SNTAGT. V gave up 1 base and J gave up 6 bases, with 1 base separating them. This CDR3 comprises 10 residues. Here the CDR3 reads CASSDCEQYF. The CDR3 nucleotides are TGTGCCAGCAGTGACTGCGAGCAGTACTTC.

This clonotype was recorded many times. This chain connects TRBV7-3 to TRBJ2-1, with D unclear. Germline V gene sequence: CDR1 SGHTA, CDR2 FQGTGA. This CDR3 is built from 13 residues. V gave up 0 bases and J gave up 8 bases, with 8 bases separating them. CDR3 region: CASSLTFSYEQFF. In nucleotides, the CDR3 is TGTGCCAGCAGCTTAACTTTTTCGTATGAGCAGTTCTTC. Variable domain in full (rest from reference TRBV7-3 and TRBJ2-1): GAGVSQTPSNKVTEKGKYVELRCDPISGHTALYWYRQSLGQGPEFLIYFQGTGAADDSGLPNDRFFAVRPEGSVSTLKIQRTERGDSAVYLCASSLTFSYEQFFGPGTRLTVL.